This TCR beta chain was obtained from a study of T cell repertoires in ileal Crohn's disease. This CDR3 is built from 14 residues. V lost 4 bases to trimming and J lost 1 base, with 8 bases between them. Germline CDR1 reads LGHNA; CDR2 reads YNFKEQ. Here immunoSEQ multiplex PCR was the method, and the copy in TCRdb shows in-frame clones only, minus some. The sample records about 15,000 clones, around 60% being singletons. V gene TRBV4-2 combines with J gene TRBJ1-5; D is unresolved. The receptor was derived from an adult with Crohn's disease. Input material: ileal tissue. The CDR3 DNA follows: TGTGCCAGCAGCCCCCAAGAGAGCAATCAGCCCCAGCATTTT. Amino acid sequence: CASSPQESNQPQHF.